These 21 T cell receptor beta chains originate from one sample sequenced in a study of blood T cell repertoires in COVID-19. Profiled with immunoSEQ multiplex PCR; TCRdb holds only in-frame clones, not every one. The sample holds under 200,000 clones, approximately 81% seen once. Sequences were obtained from peripheral blood. These receptors were obtained from a woman in her forties or fifties with COVID-19, enrolled during active disease.

The V call is TRBV6-6, the J call TRBJ2-7; TRBD1 matches at 9 bases. Germline lookup yields CDR1 MNHNY and CDR2 SVGAGI (reference sequence). The CDR3 sequence is 16 residues long. V shed 5 bases and J 0 bases; nucleotides not matched to a gene: 8. In DNA form, the CDR3 reads TGTGCCAGCAGTGCACGCCGGGACAGGGCCTCCTACGAGCAGTACTTC. Translated, it gives CASSARRDRASYEQYF.

The chain employs TRBV5-4 and TRBJ2-3; 9 positions match TRBD2. The CDR3 is made up of 16 amino acids. J gave up 0 bases and V 4 bases, and 6 bases lay outside the gene matches. The germline CDR1 and CDR2 sequences are SGHNT and YYREEE (reference sequence). CDR3 nucleotide sequence: TGTGCCAGCAGCCAGAGCGGGGGGTTTAGCACAGATACGCAGTATTTT. As protein: CASSQSGGFSTDTQYF.

The chain uses TRBV4-3 and TRBJ1-4, with D uncertain. CDR1 and CDR2 (germline): LGHNA, YSLEER. V was shortened by 0 bases and J by 4 bases, with 12 bases between the two germline ends. The CDR3 runs 16 residues. The CDR3 coding sequence is TGCGCCAGCAGCCAAGATGGGAGGGCTTTTAATGAAAAACTGTTTTTT. It specifies CASSQDGRAFNEKLFF.

This clone occurred a few times. This chain links TRBV3-1 (or the pseudogene TRBV3-2) with TRBJ1-1, with D possibly matching TRBD1 (5 bases). This CDR3 has 14 residues. The V end lost 3 bases, the J end lost 2 bases, and 10 bases lay between the germline ends. CDR1 and CDR2 from the germline V gene are LGHDT and YNNKEL (reference sequence). The CDR3 DNA sequence: TGTGCCAGCAGCCACACAGACAGAAACACTGAAGCTTTCTTT. Protein: CASSHTDRNTEAFF.

V gene TRBV6-2 or TRBV6-3 combines with J gene TRBJ2-1; 10 nucleotides align to TRBD2. The CDR3 is 14 residues long. Germline assignment: CDR1 MNHEY and CDR2 SVGEGT. The ends lost 5 bases at V and 7 bases at J; junction bases unmatched: 5. The CDR3 loop reads CASSGSGGANEQFF. In nucleotides, the CDR3 is TGTGCCAGCAGTGGGAGCGGGGGGGCTAATGAGCAGTTCTTC.

The gene calls are TRBV6-5 and TRBJ1-5; 7 bases are a match to TRBD1. J gave up 6 bases and V 2 bases, and 4 bases lay outside the gene matches. CDR3 length: 14 residues. Germline V gene data show CDR1 as MNHEY and CDR2 as SVGAGI. CDR3 amino acids: CASSYQTGSQPQHF. The CDR3 coding sequence is TGTGCCAGCAGTTACCAGACAGGGAGTCAGCCCCAGCATTTT.

The chain is built from TRBV7-9 and TRBJ1-5; D gene unclear. CDR3 length equals 14 residues. Germline values: CDR1 SEHNR, CDR2 FQNEAQ (reference sequence). V lost 3 bases, J lost 6 bases, and 12 bases lay in between. CDR3 nucleotides: TGTGCCAGCAGCTTGGGCGATGGGCTTCAGCCCCAGCATTTT. Residues: CASSLGDGLQPQHF. Variable domain in full (rest from reference TRBV7-9 and TRBJ1-5): DTGVSQNPRHKITKRGQNVTFRCDPISEHNRLYWYRQTLGQGPEFLTYFQNEAQLEKSRLLSDRFSAERPKGSFSTLEIQRTEQGDSAMYLCASSLGDGLQPQHFGDGTRLSIL.

The chain joins TRBV5-1 to TRBJ1-6; 7 bases are shared with TRBD1. V gave up 4 bases and J gave up 7 bases; unmatched junction bases: 8. Per the germline V gene, CDR1 is SGHRS and CDR2 is YFSETQ. This CDR3 is built from 15 residues. Here the CDR3 DNA reads TGCGCCAGCAGCCTCTCCGGGACAGAAAATTCACCCCTCCACTTT. Translation gives CASSLSGTENSPLHF.

The DNA of the CDR3 is TGTGCCAGGGGGGGGGATGAAGCTTTCTTT. This encodes CARGGDEAFF. V gene TRBV6-4 combines with J gene TRBJ1-1, with D perhaps TRBD1 (5 bases). V was clipped by 9 bases and J by 7 bases, with 9 bases between them. The CDR3 loop spans 10 amino acids. Germline CDR1 reads MRHNA; CDR2 reads SNTAGT.

This rearrangement joins TRBV11-2 to TRBJ2-1; the match to TRBD2 covers 9 bases. The CDR3 totals 13 residues. Germline CDR1 and CDR2: SGHAT and FQNNGV. Trimming at V came to 5 bases and at J to 8 bases, leaving 4 bases not matched to a gene. The DNA for the CDR3 is TGTGCCAGCAGCCTCATAGCGGGGGATGAGCAGTTCTTC. Protein product: CASSLIAGDEQFF.

In this sample, this clone turned up once. The chain has TRBV5-4 and TRBJ2-3; TRBD2 aligns across 7 bases. This CDR3 is built from 16 residues. Trimming removed 4 bases from V and 0 bases from J; junction bases left unmatched: 8. Per the germline V gene, CDR1 is SGHNT and CDR2 is YYREEE (reference sequence). CDR3 DNA: TGTGCCAGCAGCCCCCGGGGGGTTACTAGCACAGATACGCAGTATTTT. The encoded protein is CASSPRGVTSTDTQYF.

V is TRBV4-3 and J is TRBJ2-6, with D uncertain. V lost 4 bases, J lost 0 bases, and 10 bases lay in between. The germline CDR1 and CDR2 sequences are LGHNA and YSLEER. The CDR3 runs 16 residues. The DNA of the CDR3 is TGCGCCAGCAGCCCTTCCCAGTACTCTGGGGCCAACGTCCTGACTTTC. Encoded protein: CASSPSQYSGANVLTF.

The gene calls are TRBV11-1 and TRBJ2-5, with D possibly being TRBD1 (6 bases). Germline CDR1 reads SGHAT; CDR2 reads FQDESV (reference sequence). This CDR3 comprises 14 residues. Trimming left V 5 bases short and J 4 bases short, with 14 bases between. CDR3 region: CASSRQAEGETQYF. CDR3 sequence (DNA): TGTGCCAGCAGCCGACAGGCAGAGGGAGAGACCCAGTACTTC.

This chain connects TRBV7-2 to TRBJ2-1; 9 bases are shared with TRBD2. The germline CDR1 and CDR2 sequences are SGHTA and FQGNSA. The V segment lost 1 base and the J segment 6 bases; nucleotides outside the gene matches: 7. The CDR3 covers 16 residues. CDR3 residues: CASSLGWRGGRNEQFF. CDR3 nucleotide sequence: TGTGCCAGCAGCTTAGGGTGGCGGGGGGGCCGCAATGAGCAGTTCTTC.

The chain links TRBV27 to TRBJ1-1; D possibly corresponds to TRBD1 (5 bases). With 2 bases removed from V and 3 bases from J, the gap between germline ends came to 7 bases. Germline lookup yields CDR1 MNHEY and CDR2 SMNVEV (reference sequence). CDR3 length: 13 amino acids. The CDR3 DNA reads as TGTGCCAGCAGTTTACGGGGGGACACTGAAGCTTTCTTT. As protein: CASSLRGDTEAFF.

The CDR3 is CASSDRGLAKNIQYF. CDR3 nucleotides: TGTGCCAGCAGCGACAGGGGGTTGGCCAAAAACATTCAGTACTTC. The rearrangement uses TRBV2 and TRBJ2-4; 9 bases fit TRBD1. Germline values: CDR1 SNHLY, CDR2 FYNNEI. The CDR3 covers 15 residues. The ends lost 6 bases at V and 1 base at J; junction bases unmatched: 4.

The chain links TRBV4-1 to TRBJ2-3; 11 nucleotides line up with TRBD2. The length of the CDR3 is 15 residues. Trimming removed 5 bases from V and 2 bases from J; junction bases left unmatched: 3. Per germline, CDR1 MGHRA and CDR2 YSYEKL. The CDR3 bases are TGCGCCAGCAGCACGACTAGCGGGGCCACAGATACGCAGTATTTT. Its protein is CASSTTSGATDTQYF.

This chain links TRBV29-1 with TRBJ2-7; D possibly corresponds to TRBD2 (5 bases). Germline V gene data show CDR1 as SQVTM and CDR2 as ANQGSEA. The CDR3 consists of 12 residues. Trimming took 4 bases from V and 5 from J, leaving 12 bases between them. DNA for the CDR3: TGCAGCGTTGTGCCGGGAATCGACGAGCAGTACTTC. It encodes CSVVPGIDEQYF.

The chain recombines TRBV5-1 with TRBJ1-3; perhaps TRBD1 as D (5 bases). From germline, CDR1 is SGHRS and CDR2 YFSETQ. V lost 3 bases to trimming and J lost 2 bases, with 12 bases between them. The CDR3 covers 15 residues. The CDR3 loop is CASSYLGAAGNTIYF. The DNA of the CDR3 is TGCGCCAGCAGCTATTTAGGGGCAGCTGGAAACACCATATATTTT.

A few counts support this clone. The CDR3 sequence is CAWSAPRTGPGNTIYF. In DNA, the CDR3 is TGTGCCTGGAGTGCCCCTAGGACAGGGCCTGGAAACACCATATATTTT. The chain has TRBV30 and TRBJ1-3, with 8 bases that match TRBD1. The V and J ends lost 1 base and 2 bases, in that order; junction bases with no gene match: 7. This CDR3 region has 16 residues. Germline loops: CDR1 GTSNPN, CDR2 SVGIG (reference sequence).

This clone appeared a single time. The chain recombines TRBV9 with TRBJ2-2, with TRBD2 matching over 13 bases. The CDR3 is 20 residues long. Losses at the gene ends were 4 bases for V and 0 bases for J; bases not matched to a gene: 12. Germline V gene data show CDR1 as SGDLS and CDR2 as YYNGEE. The chain's CDR3 is CASSPRLAGGSSANTGELFF. CDR3 DNA sequence: TGTGCCAGCAGCCCCCGACTAGCGGGGGGCTCTTCGGCGAACACCGGGGAGCTGTTTTTT.